The present T cell receptor beta chain was sequenced within a study of blood T cell repertoires in COVID-19. The wider study: COVID-19 samples from acute and convalescent phases originated in the United States, Italy and Spain.

The junction had 10 bases not matched to a gene; V was cut back by 4 bases and J by 4 bases. This CDR3 is built from 16 residues. Germline V CDR1 and CDR2: MNHEY, SVGAGI. Authors' data handling: Counts of nucleated cells, estimated from reference gene primer amplification, were obtained. Here immunoSEQ multiplex PCR was the method, and the copy in TCRdb shows in-frame clones only, minus some. The V and J calls and clone size are taken from that table; D and trimming were inferred from the DNA. This repertoire shows hundreds of thousands of clones, nearly 90% found once; its top ten account for roughly 2%.

This sequence originates from a woman aged 40 to 49 who had recovered from COVID-19. The specimen sequenced was peripheral blood. This chain uses TRBV6-5 with TRBJ2-3, with 8 bases lining up with TRBD1. CDR3 nucleotide sequence: TGTGCCAGCAGTTCTTCAGGGGGCTGGAGTTCAGATACGCAGTATTTT. Protein sequence: CASSSSGGWSSDTQYF.